These 25 T cell receptor beta chains were all obtained from the same sample, sequenced in a study of blood T cells in healthy people across ages. With a J-beta primer mix and a sample-barcoded 5' primer, a second PCR ran about 7 to 11 cycles. TCRdb re-analysed the 5' RACE reads in MiXCR, keeping a single row per CDR3 protein. This table has about 1,500,000 distinct CDR3 sequences, 40% to 50% appearing once. Sequences were obtained from blood. The receptors shown here come from a woman under 30 in good health.

This clonotype was observed once. The V call is TRBV12-3 or TRBV12-4, the J call TRBJ1-5, with TRBD1 as a possible D gene (5 bases). The V gene lost 5 bases and the J gene lost 6 bases, with 14 bases spanning the gap. CDR3 length: 14 amino acids. CDR3 region: CASSDGGDGQPQHF. The CDR3 region has the DNA TGTGCCAGCAGTGATGGGGGTGATGGTCAGCCCCAGCATTTT.

This clonotype was picked up a small number of times. The chain combines TRBV6-5 with TRBJ2-7; D is ambiguous. Trimming pared 0 bases from V and 0 bases from J, leaving 9 bases between. The V gene's germline CDR1 is MNHEY and CDR2 SVGAGI. The CDR3 spans 15 residues. CDR3 DNA sequence: TGTGCCAGCAGTTACTCGGTTGGGTACTCCTACGAGCAGTACTTC. Amino acids: CASSYSVGYSYEQYF.

The V call is TRBV9, the J call TRBJ1-2; D not certain. V lost 0 bases, J lost 4 bases, and 10 bases lay in between. CDR3 length: 14 amino acids. CDR1 and CDR2 (germline): SGDLS, YYNGEE. The CDR3 coding sequence is TGTGCCAGCAGCGTAGGGGAGGTTGGCTATGGCTACACCTTC. Translation gives CASSVGEVGYGYTF.

This clonotype has only a few counts. The CDR3 region is CASSLASSEGNEQFF. DNA for the CDR3: TGCGCCAGCAGCTTGGCGTCTAGCGAGGGGAATGAGCAGTTCTTC. The V call is TRBV5-1, the J call TRBJ2-1; D possibly corresponds to TRBD2 (6 bases). Germline V gene sequence: CDR1 SGHRS, CDR2 YFSETQ. Trimming took off 0 bases at V and 7 bases at J, with 14 bases between the two ends. The CDR3 is 15 residues long.

This clonotype was detected a few times. This chain joins TRBV20-1 and TRBJ2-3; TRBD2 agrees at 9 bases. The germline V gene has CDR1 DFQATT and CDR2 SNEGSKA (reference sequence). The CDR3 contains 15 residues. V lost 5 bases to trimming and J lost 1 base; unmatched junction nucleotides: 7. DNA for the CDR3: TGCAGTGCTCCTCGTCCTAGCGGGGGCACAGATACGCAGTATTTT. Translation: CSAPRPSGGTDTQYF.

This clonotype was seen a handful of times. The genes are TRBV29-1 and TRBJ2-2; 7 nucleotides agree with TRBD1. The CDR3 totals 17 residues. Germline CDR1 is SQVTM and CDR2 is ANQGSEA. V trimming: 1 base; J trimming: 5 bases; junction bases outside the gene matches: 13. CDR3 in DNA: TGCAGCGTTGAAGGGAGAGACAGGGTCATGGGGACCGGGGAGCTGTTTTTT. Translating it yields CSVEGRDRVMGTGELFF.

There are a few counts of this clonotype. This chain links TRBV7-2 with TRBJ1-6, with 7 nucleotides matching TRBD1. After removal of 5 bases from V and 0 bases from J, the junction contained 7 bases not matched to a gene. The CDR3 has 17 residues. From germline, CDR1 is SGHTA and CDR2 FQGNSA. The CDR3 region has the DNA TGTGCCAGCAGCGGACCGGGACAGAGCTCCTATAATTCACCCCTCCACTTT. This translates into CASSGPGQSSYNSPLHF.

This chain uses TRBV27 with TRBJ2-3; 13 bases align to TRBD2. The ends lost 5 bases at V and 4 bases at J; junction bases unmatched: 6. CDR3 length: 16 amino acids. Per germline, CDR1 MNHEY and CDR2 SMNVEV (reference sequence). The CDR3 nucleotides read TGTGCCAGCAGTCCCCGACTAGCGGGAGGCCCAGATACGCAGTATTTT. Encoded protein: CASSPRLAGGPDTQYF.

V gene TRBV5-6 combines with J gene TRBJ2-1; no clear D. CDR3 size: 13 residues. Trimming pared 2 bases from V and 6 bases from J, leaving 9 bases between. CDR1 SGHDT and CDR2 YYEEEE come from the germline V gene. CDR3: CASSFETANEQFF. CDR3 nucleotides: TGTGCCAGCAGCTTTGAGACGGCCAATGAGCAGTTCTTC. The full variable domain, rest sourced from reference TRBV5-6 and TRBJ2-1, is DAGVTQSPTHLIKTRGQQVTLRCSPKSGHDTVSWYQQALGQGPQFIFQYYEEEERQRGNFPDRFSGHQFPNYSSELNVNALLLGDSALYLCASSFETANEQFFGPGTRLTVL.

The DNA of the CDR3 is TGTGCCAGCAGCTTAGAACGGGACACCTTATCCGAGCAGTACTTC. Translation: CASSLERDTLSEQYF. The chain employs TRBV7-9 and TRBJ2-7, with D perhaps matching TRBD1 (6 bases). Germline V gene data show CDR1 as SEHNR and CDR2 as FQNEAQ (reference sequence). This CDR3 has 15 residues. V gave up 1 base and J gave up 6 bases, with 16 bases separating them.

CDR3 amino acids: CASSQAPGTGGTQYF. In DNA form, the CDR3 reads TGTGCCAGCAGCCAAGCCCCCGGGACAGGGGGGACCCAGTACTTC. V is TRBV3-1 and J is TRBJ2-5, with 11 bases matching TRBD1. With 1 base clipped from V and 7 bases from J, the junction kept 5 bases outside the gene matches. The CDR3 runs 15 residues. The germline V gene encodes CDR1 LGHDT and CDR2 YNNKEL (reference sequence).

This clonotype was seen a few times. The DNA of the CDR3 is TGCAGCGCTCGTCAGGGGGCTAATGAAGCTTTCTTT. This gives the protein CSARQGANEAFF. The chain recombines TRBV29-1 with TRBJ1-1, with 8 nucleotides matching TRBD1. The length of the CDR3 is 12 residues. The J segment lost 7 bases and the V segment lost 7 bases, leaving 8 bases of the junction unmatched. Germline loops: CDR1 SQVTM, CDR2 ANQGSEA.

This clonotype has at least ten counts. The rearrangement links TRBV29-1 to TRBJ1-4; no firm D call. V lost 3 bases and J lost 16, with 9 bases in between. The V gene's germline CDR1 is SQVTM and CDR2 ANQGSEA. There are 9 residues in the CDR3. The CDR3 coding sequence is TGCAGCGTTGACCAGAGTCCGTTTTTT. Protein sequence: CSVDQSPFF.

The chain couples TRBV20-1 to TRBJ2-7, with TRBD2 as a possible D gene (6 bases). The V and J ends lost 4 bases and 7 bases respectively, with 14 bases between them. Germline V CDR1 and CDR2: DFQATT, SNEGSKA (reference sequence). The CDR3 has 12 residues. In DNA form, the CDR3 reads TGCAGTGCTACGGGAGCCTACAATGAGCAGTACTTC. Its protein is CSATGAYNEQYF.

The J gene is TRBJ2-2, the V gene TRBV6-5, with TRBD2 as a possible D gene (6 bases). The V gene's germline CDR1 is MNHEY and CDR2 SVGAGI. The CDR3 spans 14 residues. Trimming left V 2 bases short and J 4 bases short, with 8 bases between. The CDR3 spells CASSYGGVTGELFF. In nucleotides, the CDR3 is TGTGCCAGCAGTTACGGAGGGGTCACCGGGGAGCTGTTTTTT.

The rearrangement links TRBV5-1 to TRBJ2-1; D gene unclear. Germline CDR1 SGHRS, CDR2 YFSETQ. V shed 0 bases and J shed 0 bases, with 10 bases lying between them. This CDR3 has 16 residues. The CDR3 sequence: CASSLGAFTSYNEQFF. DNA of the CDR3: TGCGCCAGCAGCTTGGGCGCGTTTACCTCCTACAATGAGCAGTTCTTC.

At least ten counts were recorded for this clonotype. The chain carries TRBV25-1 and TRBJ1-2; D not certain. Trimming removed 1 base at V and 2 bases at J, with 11 bases between. The CDR3 runs to 15 residues. CDR1 is MGHDK and CDR2 is SYGVNS in the germline V gene. This chain's CDR3 is CASSEFSAGNYGYTF. The DNA for the CDR3 is TGTGCCAGCAGTGAATTTTCCGCGGGGAACTATGGCTACACCTTC.

The CDR3 sequence: CASSPGGERTEAFF. The CDR3 nucleotides are TGTGCCAGCAGTCCGGGGGGGGAGCGGACTGAAGCTTTCTTT. The V call is TRBV12-3 or TRBV12-4, the J call TRBJ1-1, with D possibly TRBD1 on 5 matching bases. V lost 5 bases, J lost 5 bases, and 15 bases lay in between. The CDR3 covers 14 residues.

This clonotype was seen a few times. The germline gene is not matched at one end of the junction; a read error may be the cause. The gene calls are TRBV7-8 and TRBJ2-6, with 9 bases aligning to TRBD2. The CDR3 runs 16 residues. From germline, CDR1 is SGHVS and CDR2 FQNEAQ. The CDR3 coding sequence is TGTGCCAGCAGCATAGCGGGAGTCTCTGGGGCCAACGTCCTGACTTTC. It is translated as CASSIAGVSGANVLTF.

The J gene is TRBJ1-1, the V gene TRBV29-1; D possibly corresponds to TRBD1 (6 bases). Looked up from germline, CDR1 is SQVTM and CDR2 is ANQGSEA. V was clipped by 2 bases and J by 4 bases, with 14 bases between them. The CDR3 spans 14 residues. The CDR3: CSVELGKGGTEAFF. CDR3 sequence (DNA): TGCAGCGTTGAACTGGGGAAAGGGGGCACTGAAGCTTTCTTT.

The rearrangement uses TRBV29-1 and TRBJ2-7, with 9 nucleotides matching TRBD1. The V gene end was trimmed by 4 bases and the J gene end by 1 base; junction bases not matched to a gene: 5. The CDR3 runs to 14 residues. Looked up from germline, CDR1 is SQVTM and CDR2 is ANQGSEA. This chain's CDR3 is CSVGDRGLSYEQYF. In nucleotides, the CDR3 is TGCAGCGTTGGTGACAGGGGGTTATCCTACGAGCAGTACTTC.

The CDR3 loop is CSPRGGGTPETQYF. CDR3 nucleotides: TGCAGTCCCAGAGGGGGGGGGACCCCAGAGACCCAGTACTTC. The chain employs TRBV20-1 and TRBJ2-5; possible D gene TRBD2, 7 bases. CDR3 length: 14 residues. V lost 8 bases, J lost 4 bases, and 20 bases lay in between. Per the germline V gene, CDR1 is DFQATT and CDR2 is SNEGSKA (reference sequence).

This clonotype was seen only once. One end of the junction is discordant with germline, which a read error may explain. CDR3 amino acids: CASRGDSQETRYF. Here the CDR3 DNA reads TGTGCCTCCCGGGGGGACAGTCAAGAGACCCGGTACTTC. The V gene is TRBV15, the J gene TRBJ2-5; TRBD1 or TRBD2 may be the D gene (7 bases each). The CDR3 consists of 13 residues. Germline-derived CDR1 and CDR2 are LNHNV and YYDKDF (reference sequence).

V is TRBV2 and J is TRBJ1-5, with a weak D call TRBD1 (5 bases). The germline CDR1 and CDR2 sequences are SNHLY and FYNNEI. The CDR3 has 16 residues. V gave up 10 bases and J gave up 2 bases, with 21 bases separating them. CDR3 coding DNA: TGTGCCACCGAGGATCCACGTGCGGGGGGCAATCAGCCCCAGCATTTT. Protein: CATEDPRAGGNQPQHF.

This sequence joins TRBV6-5 and TRBJ1-2; 11 bases fit TRBD1. The CDR3 consists of 15 residues. Germline V gives CDR1 MNHEY, CDR2 SVGAGI. V trimming: 6 bases; J trimming: 4 bases; junction bases outside the gene matches: 7. CDR3 in DNA: TGTGCCAGCAGCCAGGGGACAGGGGGAATCTATGGCTACACCTTC. It translates to CASSQGTGGIYGYTF.